A selection of T cell receptor beta chains follows, all from one sample in a study of cytomegalovirus exposure and HLA in healthy donors. TCRdb's copy holds only in-frame clones and misses some; the assay was immunoSEQ multiplex PCR. This sample carries hundreds of thousands of clones, 86% of them seen once, and the ten largest clones take approximately 0.8%. The sequencing input was PBMCs. The receptors were sampled from a young woman in good health and CMV-seronegative. Both conserved end residues are part of each CDR3. The order of the fields is CDR3 protein, CDR3 DNA, D gene, clone size, V gene, J gene. The D gene is left open where the match is weak. For some rows the clone size is stated as once, few or many, or as a class when expanded; others skip it.

cdr3_aa: CASSLAGALAPSYEQYF
cdr3_nt: TGTGCCAGCAGCTTGGCAGGGGCGTTAGCACCTTCCTACGAGCAGTACTTC
d_call: NA
clone_size: once
v_call: TRBV5-5
j_call: TRBJ2-7

cdr3_aa: CSARRETQYF
cdr3_nt: TGCAGTGCTCGGCGGGAGACCCAGTACTTC
d_call: NA
clone_size: NA
v_call: TRBV20-1
j_call: TRBJ2-5

cdr3_aa: CATSFRGRVTDTQYF
cdr3_nt: TGTGCCACCAGCTTCAGGGGGCGAGTCACAGATACGCAGTATTTT
d_call: TRBD1
clone_size: NA
v_call: TRBV15
j_call: TRBJ2-3

cdr3_aa: CASSARQGGMDYEQYF
cdr3_nt: TGTGCCAGCAGTGCCAGACAGGGGGGAATGGACTACGAGCAGTACTTC
d_call: TRBD1
clone_size: NA
v_call: TRBV6-1
j_call: TRBJ2-7

cdr3_aa: CASSIRWGQPQHF
cdr3_nt: TGTGCCAGTAGTATACGTTGGGGCCAGCCCCAGCATTTT
d_call: NA
clone_size: NA
v_call: TRBV19
j_call: TRBJ1-5

cdr3_aa: CASSPDTDNEQFF
cdr3_nt: TGTGCCAGCAGCCCCGACACTGACAATGAGCAGTTCTTC
d_call: NA
clone_size: NA
v_call: TRBV5-4
j_call: TRBJ2-1

cdr3_aa: CASGQGWETQYF
cdr3_nt: TGTGCCAGCGGACAGGGGTGGGAGACCCAGTACTTC
d_call: TRBD1
clone_size: once
v_call: TRBV27
j_call: TRBJ2-5

cdr3_aa: CASSPRQGSAEAFF
cdr3_nt: TGTGCCAGCAGTCCCCGACAGGGTAGCGCTGAAGCTTTCTTT
d_call: TRBD1
clone_size: NA
v_call: TRBV28
j_call: TRBJ1-1

cdr3_aa: CASIRGGSSYEQYF
cdr3_nt: TGTGCCAGCATCCGTGGGGGGAGCTCCTACGAGCAGTACTTC
d_call: NA
clone_size: NA
v_call: TRBV28
j_call: TRBJ2-7

cdr3_aa: CASREDSSYTGELFF
cdr3_nt: TGTGCCAGCAGGGAGGACAGCTCCTACACCGGGGAGCTGTTTTTT
d_call: NA
clone_size: few
v_call: TRBV2
j_call: TRBJ2-2

cdr3_aa: CASYPGTSHNEQFF
cdr3_nt: TGTGCCAGCTACCCCGGGACTAGCCACAATGAGCAGTTCTTC
d_call: TRBD2
clone_size: NA
v_call: TRBV28
j_call: TRBJ2-1

cdr3_aa: CASSYSANGANEKLFF
cdr3_nt: TGTGCCAGCAGTTACTCTGCGAATGGTGCTAATGAAAAACTGTTTTTT
d_call: NA
clone_size: NA
v_call: TRBV6-5
j_call: TRBJ1-4

cdr3_aa: CASSLVQGPRSYEQYF
cdr3_nt: TGTGCCAGCAGCTTAGTACAGGGACCCCGCTCCTACGAGCAGTACTTC
d_call: NA
clone_size: NA
v_call: TRBV7-9
j_call: TRBJ2-7

cdr3_aa: CASSSGGPMNTEAFF
cdr3_nt: TGCGCCAGCAGTTCAGGGGGCCCTATGAACACTGAAGCTTTCTTT
d_call: TRBD1
clone_size: NA
v_call: TRBV5-1
j_call: TRBJ1-1

cdr3_aa: CASSISASGTSTDTQYF
cdr3_nt: TGTGCCAGTAGTATTTCGGCTAGCGGGACTAGCACAGATACGCAGTATTTT
d_call: TRBD2
clone_size: NA
v_call: TRBV19
j_call: TRBJ2-3

cdr3_aa: CATVPKRERSYEQYF
cdr3_nt: TGCGCCACCGTTCCCAAGCGGGAGAGATCCTACGAGCAGTACTTC
d_call: TRBD2
clone_size: NA
v_call: TRBV10-2
j_call: TRBJ2-7

cdr3_aa: CASSSTASGAYEQYF
cdr3_nt: TGTGCCAGCAGCTCGACTGCCAGCGGGGCCTACGAGCAGTACTTC
d_call: TRBD2
clone_size: NA
v_call: TRBV7-2
j_call: TRBJ2-7

cdr3_aa: CASRPLGQDYEQYF
cdr3_nt: TGTGCCAGCAGGCCCTTGGGACAGGACTACGAGCAGTACTTC
d_call: TRBD1
clone_size: NA
v_call: TRBV6-6
j_call: TRBJ2-7

cdr3_aa: CASSEAGPKRNEQFF
cdr3_nt: TGTGCCAGCAGTGAAGCTGGGCCTAAACGCAATGAGCAGTTCTTC
d_call: NA
clone_size: NA
v_call: TRBV6-1
j_call: TRBJ2-1

cdr3_aa: CASSGRDREDYEQYF
cdr3_nt: TGCGCCAGCAGTGGCCGGGACAGGGAGGATTACGAGCAGTACTTC
d_call: TRBD1
clone_size: NA
v_call: TRBV10-1
j_call: TRBJ2-7

cdr3_aa: CASTSMSGSGGSYNEQFF
cdr3_nt: TGCGCCAGCACTTCAATGAGCGGGAGCGGAGGTTCCTACAATGAGCAGTTCTTC
d_call: TRBD2
clone_size: NA
v_call: TRBV5-1
j_call: TRBJ2-1

cdr3_aa: CSARFPGSYEQYF
cdr3_nt: TGCAGCGCCCGCTTTCCCGGTTCCTACGAGCAGTACTTC
d_call: NA
clone_size: NA
v_call: TRBV29-1
j_call: TRBJ2-7

cdr3_aa: CAWSGGRGTEAFF
cdr3_nt: TGTGCCTGGAGCGGGGGGAGAGGCACTGAAGCTTTCTTT
d_call: NA
clone_size: NA
v_call: TRBV30
j_call: TRBJ1-1

cdr3_aa: CASRYRVTNTGELFF
cdr3_nt: TGCGCCAGCAGATACAGGGTTACGAACACCGGGGAGCTGTTTTTT
d_call: NA
clone_size: NA
v_call: TRBV4-1
j_call: TRBJ2-2

cdr3_aa: CASGTLAGFVEQFF
cdr3_nt: TGTGCCAGCGGAACCCTAGCGGGATTCGTTGAGCAGTTCTTC
d_call: TRBD2
clone_size: NA
v_call: TRBV27
j_call: TRBJ2-1

cdr3_aa: CASSHHARGNTEAFF
cdr3_nt: TGTGCCAGCAGCCACCATGCAAGGGGGAACACTGAAGCTTTCTTT
d_call: NA
clone_size: NA
v_call: TRBV25-1
j_call: TRBJ1-1

cdr3_aa: CAWSRDIGNTIYF
cdr3_nt: TGTGCCTGGAGTAGGGACATCGGAAACACCATATATTTT
d_call: NA
clone_size: NA
v_call: TRBV30
j_call: TRBJ1-3

cdr3_aa: CASSSGGRPQHF
cdr3_nt: TGTGCCAGCAGTTCAGGGGGTCGGCCCCAGCATTTT
d_call: TRBD1
clone_size: NA
v_call: TRBV28
j_call: TRBJ1-5

cdr3_aa: CASSTGRTGELFF
cdr3_nt: TGTGCCAGCAGCACAGGCCGTACCGGGGAGCTGTTTTTT
d_call: NA
clone_size: NA
v_call: TRBV7-9
j_call: TRBJ2-2

cdr3_aa: CASSLEPRDYYTEAFF
cdr3_nt: TGTGCCAGCAGCTTGGAGCCCCGGGACTACTACACTGAAGCTTTCTTT
d_call: NA
clone_size: NA
v_call: TRBV5-6
j_call: TRBJ1-1

cdr3_aa: CASSPLGHYNSPLHF
cdr3_nt: TGCGCCAGCAGCCCCCTGGGACATTATAATTCACCCCTCCACTTT
d_call: NA
clone_size: NA
v_call: TRBV4-1
j_call: TRBJ1-6

cdr3_aa: CASSQETGLGAEKLFF
cdr3_nt: TGTGCCAGCAGCCAGGAGACAGGGCTCGGCGCTGAAAAACTGTTTTTT
d_call: TRBD1
clone_size: many
v_call: TRBV4-2
j_call: TRBJ1-4

cdr3_aa: CASSEKQGKDNEQFF
cdr3_nt: TGTGCCAGCAGTGAAAAACAGGGGAAGGACAATGAGCAGTTCTTC
d_call: TRBD1
clone_size: NA
v_call: TRBV6-1
j_call: TRBJ2-1

cdr3_aa: CASSLIGGSYEQYF
cdr3_nt: TGTGCCAGCAGTTTAATAGGGGGCTCCTACGAGCAGTACTTC
d_call: NA
clone_size: NA
v_call: TRBV27
j_call: TRBJ2-7

cdr3_aa: CASRNFEQYF
cdr3_nt: TGTGCCAGCAGGAACTTTGAGCAGTACTTC
d_call: NA
clone_size: few
v_call: TRBV2
j_call: TRBJ2-7

cdr3_aa: CASSSPPLNPGTRSYNEQFF
cdr3_nt: TGTGCCAGCAGTTCCCCACCTTTAAACCCCGGGACTAGATCATACAATGAGCAGTTCTTC
d_call: TRBD2
clone_size: NA
v_call: TRBV28
j_call: TRBJ2-1

cdr3_aa: CASLKGTSGGVNQPQHF
cdr3_nt: TGTGCCAGTCTCAAGGGGACCAGTGGGGGGGTTAATCAGCCCCAGCATTTT
d_call: NA
clone_size: NA
v_call: TRBV19
j_call: TRBJ1-5

cdr3_aa: CASRQGYSNQPQHF
cdr3_nt: TGTGCCAGCAGACAGGGGTATAGCAATCAGCCCCAGCATTTT
d_call: TRBD1
clone_size: NA
v_call: TRBV27
j_call: TRBJ1-5

cdr3_aa: CASSHGTDPIYGYTF
cdr3_nt: TGTGCCAGCAGTCACGGGACAGACCCCATTTATGGCTACACCTTC
d_call: TRBD1
clone_size: NA
v_call: TRBV28
j_call: TRBJ1-2

cdr3_aa: CASSPWAGEKLFF
cdr3_nt: TGTGCCAGCAGCCCCTGGGCCGGAGAAAAACTGTTTTTT
d_call: NA
clone_size: NA
v_call: TRBV5-4
j_call: TRBJ1-4

cdr3_aa: CASSPYSGLANEQYF
cdr3_nt: TGTGCCAGCTCACCATACTCGGGACTAGCTAACGAGCAGTACTTC
d_call: TRBD2
clone_size: once
v_call: TRBV18
j_call: TRBJ2-7

cdr3_aa: CASSIKGGPGGQPQHF
cdr3_nt: TGTGCCAGTAGTATCAAAGGGGGCCCTGGAGGTCAGCCCCAGCATTTT
d_call: TRBD1
clone_size: NA
v_call: TRBV19
j_call: TRBJ1-5

cdr3_aa: CASSSGRETNEQFF
cdr3_nt: TGTGCCAGCTCAAGCGGTAGGGAAACTAATGAGCAGTTCTTC
d_call: NA
clone_size: NA
v_call: TRBV18
j_call: TRBJ2-1

cdr3_aa: CASSLKSGVTDTQYF
cdr3_nt: TGTGCCAGCAGCTTGAAGAGCGGGGTAACAGATACGCAGTATTTT
d_call: TRBD2
clone_size: NA
v_call: TRBV5-6
j_call: TRBJ2-3

cdr3_aa: CASSRDREEGSPLHF
cdr3_nt: TGTGCCAGTAGTCGAGACAGGGAAGAGGGTTCACCCCTCCACTTT
d_call: TRBD1
clone_size: NA
v_call: TRBV19
j_call: TRBJ1-6

cdr3_aa: CATSPGNQPQHF
cdr3_nt: TGTGCCACCAGCCCAGGTAATCAGCCCCAGCATTTT
d_call: NA
clone_size: NA
v_call: TRBV15
j_call: TRBJ1-5

cdr3_aa: CASSIGDNEQFF
cdr3_nt: TGTGCCAGTAGTATCGGTGACAATGAGCAGTTCTTC
d_call: NA
clone_size: NA
v_call: TRBV19
j_call: TRBJ2-1

cdr3_aa: CASSGQGLVAGELFF
cdr3_nt: TGTGCCAGCAGTGGACAGGGGTTGGTCGCCGGGGAGCTGTTTTTT
d_call: TRBD1
clone_size: NA
v_call: TRBV6-1
j_call: TRBJ2-2

cdr3_aa: CASSRGVSNTEAFF
cdr3_nt: TGTGCCAGCAGCCGGGGGGTTTCAAACACTGAAGCTTTCTTT
d_call: NA
clone_size: NA
v_call: TRBV5-6
j_call: TRBJ1-1